These 9 T cell receptor beta chains came from one sample sequenced in a study of cytomegalovirus exposure and HLA in healthy donors. PCR amplification relied on 60 Vbeta primers (plus 13 Jbeta primers). Here immunoSEQ multiplex PCR was the method, and the copy in TCRdb shows in-frame clones only, minus some. This table has about 130,000 clones, less than 85% appearing once. The sequenced sample consisted of PBMCs. These receptors were taken from a man between 18 and 35 years old in good health and CMV-seropositive.

The chain joins TRBV15 to TRBJ2-5, with D perhaps matching TRBD1 (5 bases). Germline CDR1 LNHNV, CDR2 YYDKDF (reference sequence). CDR3 length equals 14 residues. Trimming took 2 bases from V and 4 from J, leaving 11 bases between them. Here the CDR3 reads CATSRIGAGETQYF. The DNA of the CDR3 is TGTGCCACCAGCAGAATTGGGGCCGGAGAGACCCAGTACTTC.

The rearrangement joins TRBV11-2 to TRBJ1-1; TRBD1 aligns across 7 bases. CDR3 length equals 13 residues. V was clipped by 8 bases and J by 1 base; unmatched bases: 4. CDR1 and CDR2 (germline): SGHAT, FQNNGV. The CDR3 here is CASGGDRNTEAFF. CDR3 nucleotides: TGTGCCAGCGGCGGGGACAGGAACACTGAAGCTTTCTTT.

The rearrangement uses TRBV7-2 and TRBJ2-7; 9 bases agree with TRBD2. Germline values: CDR1 SGHTA, CDR2 FQGNSA. The CDR3 sequence is 15 residues long. V was clipped by 5 bases and J by 3 bases; unmatched bases: 8. As DNA, the CDR3 is TGTGCCAGCAGCCTTTTTAGCGGGAGCGACTACGAGCAGTACTTC. It specifies CASSLFSGSDYEQYF.

The V gene is TRBV6-1, the J gene TRBJ1-5; perhaps TRBD1 as D (6 bases). This CDR3 is built from 15 residues. V lost 11 bases to trimming and J lost 0 bases, with 17 bases between them. Germline V gives CDR1 MNHNS, CDR2 SASEGT. The DNA of the CDR3 is TGTGCCGCATCAAGGGGGACCTATAGCAATCAGCCCCAGCATTTT. Amino acid sequence: CAASRGTYSNQPQHF.

This chain links TRBV7-6 with TRBJ2-3; 7 positions agree with TRBD1. Germline V gene data show CDR1 as SGHVS and CDR2 as FNYEAQ. The V segment lost 6 bases and the J segment 1 base; nucleotides outside the gene matches: 4. The CDR3 length is 14 residues. The CDR3 DNA reads as TGTGCCAGCAGTCCCGGACAGGGCACAGATACGCAGTATTTT. Protein product: CASSPGQGTDTQYF.

The chain carries TRBV28 and TRBJ1-6, with 10 bases aligning to TRBD1. The CDR3 has 16 amino acids. From germline, CDR1 is MDHEN and CDR2 SYDVKM. The trim removed 6 bases at V and 5 bases at J, leaving 7 bases unmatched. CDR3 DNA: TGTGCCAGCAGCACCAGACAGGGGGCTCATAATTCACCCCTCCACTTT. Residues: CASSTRQGAHNSPLHF. Filled out from reference TRBV28 and TRBJ1-6, the complete variable domain reads DVKVTQSSRYLVKRTGEKVFLECVQDMDHENMFWYRQDPGLGLRLIYFSYDVKMKEKGDIPEGYSVSREKKERFSLILESASTNQTSMYLCASSTRQGAHNSPLHFGNGTRLTVT.

The chain has TRBV6-1 and TRBJ1-1; D may be TRBD1 (6 bases). The CDR3 runs 16 residues. V was shortened by 2 bases and J by 7 bases, with 20 bases between the two germline ends. Germline CDR1 is MNHNS and CDR2 is SASEGT. CDR3 sequence reads: CASSEYWGIGDIEAFF. The CDR3 nucleotides are TGTGCCAGCAGTGAATACTGGGGCATTGGGGACATTGAAGCTTTCTTT.

This clone appeared a single time. The rearrangement joins TRBV19 to TRBJ1-5; D gene ambiguous. From germline, CDR1 is LNHDA and CDR2 SQIVND (reference sequence). Trimming removed 7 bases at V and 6 bases at J, with 19 bases between. This CDR3 region has 15 residues. The CDR3 sequence: CASTPEALLGQPQHF. The CDR3 coding sequence is TGTGCCAGTACCCCCGAGGCCCTCCTGGGTCAGCCCCAGCATTTT.

The chain carries TRBV2 and TRBJ2-5; D unclear. The J call is doubtful: the DNA matches TRBJ2-7 better. CDR1 and CDR2 from the germline V gene are SNHLY and FYNNEI. The CDR3 has 14 residues. CDR3 residues: CASTLDTSSYEQYF. CDR3 nucleotides: TGTGCCAGCACCCTTGACACGAGCTCCTACGAGCAGTACTTC.